One and the same sample provided the 13 T cell receptor beta chains below, sequenced in a study of blood T cell repertoires in COVID-19. Using immunoSEQ multiplex PCR, the repertoire was profiled, and TCRdb retains in-frame clones only, with some absent. The sample contains some 200,000 clones, about four fifths of which appear only once. Specimen: PBMCs or T cells enriched from blood (not recorded which). The receptors come from a woman between 40 and 55 years old with acute COVID-19.

The rearrangement links TRBV4-2 to TRBJ2-1, with TRBD2 identical over 8 bases. V lost 1 base and J lost 5; bases outside the gene matches: 10. CDR1 and CDR2 from the germline V gene are LGHNA and YNFKEQ. This CDR3 contains 17 residues. The CDR3 DNA reads TGTGCCAGCAGCCAAGTCGCTCCGAGCGGGGGAGACAATGAGCAGTTCTTC. This sequence encodes CASSQVAPSGGDNEQFF.

The V call is TRBV24-1, the J call TRBJ1-4; 7 positions match TRBD1. The germline V gene has CDR1 KGHDR and CDR2 SFDVKD. V was pared by 3 bases and J by 6 bases, with 6 bases of the junction left unmatched. The CDR3 has 15 residues. CDR3 DNA: TGTGCCACCAGTGATGTATGGACAGGCGATGAAAAACTGTTTTTT. Protein product: CATSDVWTGDEKLFF.

In its sample, this clone was seen once. This chain uses TRBV7-2 with TRBJ1-1; 8 bases fit TRBD1. The germline gives CDR1 SGHTA, CDR2 FQGNSA. V lost 1 base to trimming and J lost 10 bases; unmatched junction nucleotides: 11. This CDR3 has 15 residues. The CDR3 is CASSLVRGQASGAFF. The DNA for the CDR3 is TGTGCCAGCAGCTTAGTCCGGGGACAGGCCAGCGGAGCTTTCTTT.

The gene calls are TRBV28 and TRBJ2-1; TRBD2 aligns across 12 bases. Germline CDR1 reads MDHEN; CDR2 reads SYDVKM. The CDR3 is 15 amino acids. V shed 6 bases, J shed 6 bases, and the junction held 6 bases outside the gene matches. The DNA of the CDR3 is TGTGCCAGCAGGACTAGCGGGAGTGAGGGCAATGAGCAGTTCTTC. It codes for CASRTSGSEGNEQFF.

J is TRBJ1-1 and V is TRBV19; maybe TRBD1 (5 bases). V was cut by 7 bases and J by 7 bases, with 16 bases left in between. The CDR3 has 13 amino acids. The V gene's germline CDR1 is LNHDA and CDR2 SQIVND (reference sequence). The CDR3: CASTLYGGSEAFF. The CDR3 region has the DNA TGTGCCAGTACCCTCTACGGGGGGAGTGAAGCTTTCTTT.

The chain links TRBV6-1 to TRBJ1-5; tentative D call: TRBD1 (5 bases). V lost 3 bases and J lost 7, with 13 bases in between. Germline CDR1 is MNHNS and CDR2 is SASEGT. The CDR3 spans 14 residues. The CDR3 loop reads CASSDRRGGQPQHF. The DNA of the CDR3 is TGTGCCAGCAGTGACAGAAGGGGAGGACAGCCCCAGCATTTT.

This rearrangement joins TRBV7-2 to TRBJ1-5, with D possibly TRBD1 on 6 matching bases. This CDR3 contains 15 residues. In germline, CDR1 is SGHTA, CDR2 FQGNSA. Trimming took off 6 bases at V and 4 bases at J, with 16 bases between the two ends. The chain's CDR3 is CASRPPGHPNQPQHF. The CDR3 DNA is TGTGCCAGCAGACCGCCGGGACACCCAAATCAGCCCCAGCATTTT.

The chain joins TRBV7-2 to TRBJ2-7; 10 bases are a match to TRBD1. The CDR3 covers 15 residues. CDR1 SGHTA and CDR2 FQGNSA come from the germline V gene. V shed 3 bases, J shed 3 bases, and the junction held 5 bases outside the gene matches. This CDR3 reads CASSFSGQGVYEQYF. The CDR3 DNA sequence: TGTGCCAGCAGCTTTTCCGGACAGGGGGTCTACGAGCAGTACTTC.

Note on this clone: The same CDR3 is also encoded by other DNA sequences in this sample. The chain combines TRBV28 with TRBJ1-1; D gene unclear. CDR1 MDHEN and CDR2 SYDVKM come from the germline V gene. V was clipped by 3 bases and J by 5 bases, with 7 bases between them. The CDR3 totals 12 residues. The CDR3 region has the DNA TGTGCCAGCAGTTTGCGCAGGACTGAAGCTTTCTTT. This gives the protein CASSLRRTEAFF. The full variable domain, in which reference TRBV28 and TRBJ1-1 provide the parts outside the CDR3, is DVKVTQSSRYLVKRTGEKVFLECVQDMDHENMFWYRQDPGLGLRLIYFSYDVKMKEKGDIPEGYSVSREKKERFSLILESASTNQTSMYLCASSLRRTEAFFGQGTRLTVV.

The rearrangement uses TRBV24-1 and TRBJ1-1, with D perhaps TRBD1 (5 bases). From germline, CDR1 is KGHDR and CDR2 SFDVKD. This CDR3 comprises 15 residues. V lost 7 bases and J lost 1, with 15 bases in between. The CDR3 DNA sequence: TGTGCCACCAGGGCGGGGCCTAGTGGGAACACTGAAGCTTTCTTT. This encodes CATRAGPSGNTEAFF.

CDR3 nucleotide sequence: TGTGCCAGCAGCCTAGGAACACAAGAGACCCAGTACTTC. It codes for CASSLGTQETQYF. The rearrangement joins TRBV11-1 to TRBJ2-5; D ambiguous. V was trimmed by 5 bases and J by 2 bases, leaving 9 bases between them. CDR1 is SGHAT, CDR2 FQDESV, per germline (reference sequence). This CDR3 contains 13 residues.

This clone has just a few counts. This chain links TRBV5-1 with TRBJ2-2; 7 bases match TRBD2. V lost 0 bases, J lost 1 base, and 3 bases stayed unmatched. CDR1 and CDR2 (germline): SGHRS, YFSETQ. This CDR3 is 16 amino acids long. CDR3 sequence: CASSLAASGNTGELFF. The CDR3 DNA reads as TGCGCCAGCAGCTTGGCCGCTAGCGGGAACACCGGGGAGCTGTTTTTT.

This chain uses TRBV6-6 with TRBJ1-2; 7 bases agree with TRBD1. CDR1 MNHNY and CDR2 SVGAGI come from the germline V gene (reference sequence). This CDR3 contains 13 residues. The V gene end was trimmed by 5 bases and the J gene end by 3 bases; junction bases not matched to a gene: 3. The CDR3: CASSSGQDYGYTF. In nucleotides, the CDR3 is TGTGCCAGCAGTAGCGGACAGGACTATGGCTACACCTTC.